This entry concerns a single TCR beta chain. Its antigen remains unidentified. V dropped 0 bases and J dropped 7 bases, with 16 bases sitting between them. This CDR3 contains 16 residues. The V gene's germline CDR1 is SGHRS and CDR2 YFSETQ. Culture proceeded for 10 days, and CD4+ T cells were then isolated. The sample belongs to a study of vaccination effects on CD4 cells after COVID-19. Study details: They grew two million PBMC in each well, adding 8.5 to 10 IU/ml IL-2 and about 9.5 ug/ml peptides.

TCRdb's table, derived via immunoSEQ multiplex PCR, lists solely in-frame clones and lacks some. The sample has approximately 58,000 clones, 60% to 85% seen once. This TCR derives from a human donor who received a COVID-19 vaccine. The V call is TRBV5-1, the J call TRBJ1-4, with D unresolved. Sequencing used CD4+ T cells from PBMCs cultured without peptide, obtained before COVID-19 vaccination. CDR3 loop: CASSLDGRSVGEKLFF. CDR3 in DNA: TGCGCCAGCAGCTTGGACGGGAGATCGGTTGGTGAAAAACTGTTTTTT.